This TCR beta chain was recovered during a study of T cells in Graves' hyperthyroidism and ophthalmopathy. Study findings and constraints: The model identified upcoming ophthalmopathy a median about 7.1 months ahead of onset.

The CDR3 consists of 16 residues. J gave up 2 bases and V 5 bases, and 5 bases lay outside the gene matches. Looked up from germline, CDR1 is PRHDT and CDR2 is FYEKMQ (reference sequence). Amplified regions were TCR beta CDR3 sequences from RNA transcripts. Using the HTBI primer set, a first-round RT-PCR was run on the TCR CDR3. TCRdb reprocessed the multiplex PCR reads via MiXCR and lists one record per CDR3 protein. In the table there are 530,000 or so distinct CDR3 sequences, about 15% of which are singletons. This clonotype was found many times. Its antigen remains unidentified. The sequencing input was blood. The TCR was taken from a woman younger than 30 with Graves' ophthalmopathy. V and J are TRBV13 and TRBJ2-7; 14 bases match TRBD2. In DNA form, the CDR3 reads TGTGCCAGCAGCCAGACTAGCGGGGGGGTCACCTACGAGCAGTACTTC. Translation: CASSQTSGGVTYEQYF. Together with reference TRBV13 and TRBJ2-7, the CDR3 gives the full variable domain: AAGVIQSPRHLIKEKRETATLKCYPIPRHDTVYWYQQGPGQDPQFLISFYEKMQSDKGSIPDRFSAQQFSDYHSELNMSSLELGDSALYFCASSQTSGGVTYEQYFGPGTRLTVT.